The next 27 T cell receptor beta chains were all read from a single sample in a study of read filtering for tumor transcriptome and immune sequencing. This library used roughly 400 ng RNA and molecular barcoded adaptors spanning alpha/delta and beta/gamma chains. TCRdb passed the reads through MiXCR, listing each CDR3 protein once. The repertoire holds about 39,000 distinct CDR3 sequences, with approximately 14% as singletons. Sequences were obtained from a population of CD138-negative cells sorted from bone marrow. The source is a donor at least 40 years old with multiple myeloma.

Ten or more counts support this clonotype. This sequence joins TRBV12-3 or TRBV12-4 and TRBJ2-4; D could derive from TRBD1 or TRBD2 (6 bases each). The V gene lost 3 bases and the J gene lost 5 bases, with 11 bases spanning the gap. The CDR3 has 14 amino acids. The CDR3 DNA is TGTGCCAGCAGTTTTCTTGGGGGGCAAAACATTCAGTACTTC. This gives the protein CASSFLGGQNIQYF.

The gene calls are TRBV4-1 and TRBJ2-2, with D unresolved. This CDR3 region has 14 residues. With 4 bases removed from V and 3 bases from J, the gap between germline ends came to 9 bases. CDR1 and CDR2 from the germline V gene are MGHRA and YSYEKL. CDR3 sequence reads: CASSRDRYTGELFF. CDR3 bases: TGCGCCAGCAGCCGGGATAGGTACACCGGGGAGCTGTTTTTT.

In its sample, this clonotype was seen many times. A junction end diverges from the germline sequence, so it may reflect a read error. V usage is TRBV4-1 and J usage is TRBJ2-2; D is unclear. The CDR3 length is 12 residues. CDR1 is MGHRA and CDR2 is YSYEKL in the germline V gene. CDR3 in DNA: TGCGCCAGCAGCCCGAACTCCGGGGAGCTGTTTTTT. Translating it yields CASSPNSGELFF.

In the case of this clonotype: Since a much larger clone is just one base distant, this may be a read error. Here the CDR3 reads CASKTGFGDTIYF. CDR3 bases: TGTGCCAGCAAAACAGGGTTCGGAGACACCATATATTTT. This chain joins TRBV6-5 and TRBJ1-3; TRBD1 is a possible D gene (6 bases). V was trimmed by 7 bases and J by 8 bases, leaving 15 bases between them. Germline lookup yields CDR1 MNHEY and CDR2 SVGAGI. There are 13 residues in the CDR3.

This clonotype has a count of ten or more. The rearrangement joins TRBV7-9 to TRBJ2-7; no clear D. V shed 5 bases and J shed 2 bases, with 13 bases lying between them. This CDR3 has 14 amino acids. Looked up from germline, CDR1 is SEHNR and CDR2 is FQNEAQ (reference sequence). CDR3 in amino acids: CASSPLFAAYEQYF. The CDR3, as DNA: TGTGCCAGCAGCCCCCTCTTTGCGGCCTACGAGCAGTACTTC.

This clonotype was seen at least ten times. Here the CDR3 reads CSSRDSRNNSNQPQHF. The CDR3 nucleotides read TGCAGCTCCCGGGACAGCCGGAATAATAGCAATCAGCCCCAGCATTTT. V usage is TRBV29-1 and J usage is TRBJ1-5; 7 positions agree with TRBD1. Germline V gene sequence: CDR1 SQVTM, CDR2 ANQGSEA. Trimming took 8 bases from V and 0 from J; bases not matched to a gene: 13. The CDR3 spans 16 residues.

This clonotype came up many times. The rearrangement uses TRBV6-6 and TRBJ2-2; D gene uncertain. The length of the CDR3 is 12 residues. The V gene lost 6 bases and the J gene lost 5 bases, with 7 bases spanning the gap. Germline V CDR1 and CDR2: MNHNY, SVGAGI (reference sequence). Written as DNA, the CDR3 is TGTGCCAGCAGAGCCGGAACCGGGGAGCTGTTTTTT. Translating it yields CASRAGTGELFF.

This clonotype came up many times. The rearrangement links TRBV19 to TRBJ2-1, with 8 bases matching TRBD2. The CDR3 runs 15 residues. J gave up 2 bases and V 6 bases, and 6 bases lay outside the gene matches. In germline, CDR1 is LNHDA, CDR2 SQIVND (reference sequence). CDR3 sequence reads: CASSIPGLAYNEQFF. As DNA, the CDR3 is TGTGCCAGTAGCATCCCGGGACTAGCCTACAATGAGCAGTTCTTC. Variable domain in full (rest from reference TRBV19 and TRBJ2-1): DGGITQSPKYLFRKEGQNVTLSCEQNLNHDAMYWYRQDPGQGLRLIYYSQIVNDFQKGDIAEGYSVSREKKESFPLTVTSAQKNPTAFYLCASSIPGLAYNEQFFGPGTRLTVL.

This clonotype was recorded at least ten times. The gene calls are TRBV15 and TRBJ2-5, with D possibly TRBD2 on 7 matching bases. CDR3 length: 16 amino acids. Germline-derived CDR1 and CDR2 are LNHNV and YYDKDF (reference sequence). V lost 0 bases, J lost 4 bases, and 15 bases lay in between. The CDR3 is CATSRDGTGGRETQYF. DNA of the CDR3: TGTGCCACCAGCAGAGATGGTACGGGGGGCCGAGAGACCCAGTACTTC.

This clonotype was seen repeatedly, ten times or more. The rearrangement joins TRBV10-3 to TRBJ2-1, with D possibly TRBD1 on 6 matching bases. The CDR3 loop spans 15 amino acids. V shed 0 bases and J shed 8 bases, with 14 bases lying between them. CDR1 is ENHRY and CDR2 is SYGVKD in the germline V gene. Written as DNA, the CDR3 is TGTGCCATCAGTGAGTCGACTCTTGGGGGCGATGAGCAGTTCTTC. Amino acid sequence: CAISESTLGGDEQFF.

The chain is built from TRBV4-1 and TRBJ2-7, with D possibly matching TRBD1 (5 bases). The germline CDR1 and CDR2 sequences are MGHRA and YSYEKL. Between the trimmed V and J ends, which lost 1 base and 2 bases, there was a span of 12 bases. The CDR3 sequence is 15 residues long. The CDR3 coding sequence is TGCGCCAGCAGCCAAGGGACACAGAGCACCTACGAGCAGTACTTC. Translating it yields CASSQGTQSTYEQYF.

This clonotype was counted many times. The CDR3 region is CASSSDGQSYEQYF. The DNA of the CDR3 is TGCGCCAGCAGCTCCGACGGACAGTCCTACGAGCAGTACTTC. The chain is built from TRBV5-1 and TRBJ2-7; D might be TRBD1 (6 bases). Germline V gives CDR1 SGHRS, CDR2 YFSETQ. The CDR3 is 14 amino acids. V was clipped by 3 bases and J by 1 base, with 11 bases between them.

This clonotype appeared a few times. This could be a read error, since a much larger clone is one nucleotide away. This rearrangement joins TRBV3-1 to TRBJ1-1, with D tentatively TRBD1 (6 bases). Looked up from germline, CDR1 is LGHDT and CDR2 is YNNKEL (reference sequence). Trimming stripped 6 bases from V and 4 bases from J, with 15 bases between. The CDR3 covers 14 residues. Here the CDR3 reads CASRLERGVTEAFF. CDR3 DNA: TGTGCCAGCAGACTAGAAAGGGGGGTCACTGAAGCTTTCTTT.

The table lists this clonotype with many counts. The rearrangement links TRBV4-2 to TRBJ2-5, with 10 bases that match TRBD2. The length of the CDR3 is 16 residues. With V trimmed by 1 base and J by 5 bases, 7 bases remained unmatched. Germline V CDR1 and CDR2: LGHNA, YNFKEQ. CDR3 protein: CASSQGSQRGGETQYF. The CDR3 DNA reads as TGTGCCAGCAGCCAAGGGAGCCAGCGGGGGGGGGAGACCCAGTACTTC.

This clonotype appeared many times. The chain recombines TRBV27 with TRBJ2-1; 10 bases are a match to TRBD1. The CDR3 has 15 residues. Germline assignment: CDR1 MNHEY and CDR2 SMNVEV (reference sequence). V lost 6 bases to trimming and J lost 7 bases; unmatched junction nucleotides: 9. This chain's CDR3 is CASRTGQGSWNEQFF. For the CDR3, the DNA is TGTGCCAGCAGAACGGGACAGGGGTCCTGGAATGAGCAGTTCTTC.

This clonotype was seen many times. V usage is TRBV6-4 and J usage is TRBJ2-1; D unresolved. The V gene's germline CDR1 is MRHNA and CDR2 SNTAGT. V lost 0 bases and J lost 0, with 6 bases in between. The CDR3 has 15 amino acids. CDR3 sequence reads: CASSDSAGSYNEQFF. The CDR3 DNA follows: TGTGCCAGCAGTGACTCTGCAGGCTCCTACAATGAGCAGTTCTTC.

To note about this clonotype: This likely stems from a read error, as it lies one base from a far larger clone. The chain carries TRBV5-5 and TRBJ2-1; D is perhaps TRBD2 (6 bases). The CDR3 contains 12 residues. With 3 bases removed from V and 13 bases from J, the gap between germline ends came to 14 bases. Germline V lookup: CDR1 SGHKS, CDR2 YYEKEE (reference sequence). The CDR3 here is CASSSTPGDQFF. CDR3 sequence (DNA): TGTGCCAGCAGCTCAACCCCGGGAGATCAGTTCTTC.

In this sample, this clonotype turned up once. A much larger clone lies a single base off, so this may be a read error. This chain joins TRBV7-3 and TRBJ1-6; D might be TRBD1 (6 bases). CDR1 is SGHTA and CDR2 is FQGTGA in the germline V gene. The CDR3 runs to 15 residues. V was cut by 5 bases and J by 8 bases, with 16 bases left in between. The CDR3 DNA sequence: TGTGCCAGCAGCCCGTTCGGAGGGGGGGATTCACCCCTCCACTTT. Translation gives CASSPFGGGDSPLHF. The whole variable domain, filled in from reference TRBV7-3 and TRBJ1-6, reads GAGVSQTPSNKVTEKGKYVELRCDPISGHTALYWYRQSLGQGPEFLIYFQGTGAADDSGLPNDRFFAVRPEGSVSTLKIQRTERGDSAVYLCASSPFGGGDSPLHFGNGTRLTVT.

The table lists this clonotype with many counts. The V and J genes are TRBV4-3 and TRBJ2-6; the D gene could be TRBD1 or TRBD2 (5 bases each). V was cut by 4 bases and J by 2 bases, with 9 bases left in between. Germline values: CDR1 LGHNA, CDR2 YSLEER. The CDR3 has 15 residues. This CDR3 reads CASSPGTAGANVLTF. The CDR3 coding sequence is TGCGCCAGCAGCCCAGGGACCGCTGGGGCCAACGTCCTGACTTTC.

This chain connects TRBV4-3 to TRBJ1-1; a possible D gene is TRBD1 (5 bases). Germline lookup yields CDR1 LGHNA and CDR2 YSLEER. The CDR3 spans 14 residues. V lost 3 bases, J lost 1 base, and 9 bases lay in between. CDR3 DNA sequence: TGCGCCAGCAGCCACGGACATGGGAACACTGAAGCTTTCTTT. Protein: CASSHGHGNTEAFF.

This clonotype was picked up many times. The chain carries TRBV20-1 and TRBJ1-5; 9 nucleotides agree with TRBD1. From germline, CDR1 is DFQATT and CDR2 SNEGSKA (reference sequence). The length of the CDR3 is 14 residues. Losses at the gene ends were 6 bases for V and 7 bases for J; bases not matched to a gene: 10. CDR3 sequence: CSALTGTGPQPQHF. CDR3 DNA sequence: TGCAGTGCCTTAACCGGGACAGGGCCACAGCCCCAGCATTTT.

This clonotype was counted ten times or more. The rearrangement joins TRBV30 to TRBJ2-3; TRBD2 aligns across 16 bases. This CDR3 spans 14 amino acids. Germline V CDR1 and CDR2: GTSNPN, SVGIG (reference sequence). V was clipped by 7 bases and J by 6 bases; unmatched bases: 4. In DNA, the CDR3 is TGTGCCTCGGGACTAGCGGGGGGGTCCGATACGCAGTATTTT. Encoded protein: CASGLAGGSDTQYF. The entire variable domain, with the rest obtained from reference TRBV30 and TRBJ2-3, is as follows: SQTIHQWPATLVQPVGSPLSLECTVEGTSNPNLYWYRQAAGRGLQLLFYSVGIGQISSEVPQNLSASRPQDRQFILSSKKLLLSDSGFYLCASGLAGGSDTQYFGPGTRLTVL.

This clonotype was picked up many times. The chain combines TRBV7-9 with TRBJ2-5, with unresolved D. The germline V gene encodes CDR1 SEHNR and CDR2 FQNEAQ (reference sequence). V was cut by 2 bases and J by 5 bases, with 9 bases left in between. This CDR3 is 13 amino acids long. The CDR3 region has the DNA TGTGCCAGCAGCTTAAACGGAAGGGAGACCCAGTACTTC. Translating gives CASSLNGRETQYF.

Concerning this clonotype: A far larger clone is one nucleotide away, so this likely arose from a read error. Written as DNA, the CDR3 is TGTGCCAGCAGCTTGGATCCGGGCGGCGGGGAGCTGTCTTTT. Its protein is CASSLDPGGGELSF. V usage is TRBV7-9 and J usage is TRBJ2-2; TRBD2 is a possible D gene (6 bases). Per the germline V gene, CDR1 is SEHNR and CDR2 is FQNEAQ (reference sequence). The CDR3 is made up of 14 amino acids.

The gene calls are TRBV11-2 and TRBJ2-3; 16 positions match TRBD2. The J segment lost 5 bases and the V segment lost 4 bases, leaving 3 bases of the junction unmatched. This CDR3 is 16 amino acids long. Germline CDR1 SGHAT, CDR2 FQNNGV. The CDR3 here is CASSSGLAGGRDTQYF. The CDR3 DNA follows: TGTGCCAGCAGCTCGGGACTAGCGGGGGGGCGAGATACGCAGTATTTT.

This clonotype was detected many times. The V and J genes are TRBV18 and TRBJ2-2; D possibly corresponds to TRBD1 (5 bases). Trimming stripped 8 bases from V and 4 bases from J, with 14 bases between. The length of the CDR3 is 14 residues. Germline V lookup: CDR1 KGHSH, CDR2 LQKENI. This CDR3 is CASLQDKTTGELFF. The CDR3 nucleotides read TGTGCCAGCCTCCAGGACAAAACCACCGGGGAGCTGTTTTTT.

Of note for this clonotype: One base away lies a much larger clone, so this may be a sequencing read error. V usage is TRBV29-1 and J usage is TRBJ2-2; D gene ambiguous. Germline V lookup: CDR1 SQVTM, CDR2 ANQGSEA. The CDR3 spans 14 residues. CDR3 region: CRVTLRALTGELFF. The CDR3 DNA sequence: TGCCGCGTGACACTCCGGGCCCTCACCGGGGAGCTGTTTTTT.